This T cell receptor (beta chain) was identified in a study of blood T cell repertoires in COVID-19. On the study more broadly: Sample material is recorded as cDNA or gDNA derived from T cells, B-cell-depleted T cells, or PBMCs.

The repertoire was sequenced with immunoSEQ multiplex PCR; TCRdb's copy has only in-frame clones and lacks some. The sample records approximately 400,000 clones, 81% being singletons. The sequenced sample was peripheral blood. The clonotype comes from a human donor with acute or convalescent COVID-19. The donor label of this sample is uncertain.

As DNA, the CDR3 is TGTGCCAGCAGCCCGCGGAGGGAAAGTGGAATGACCCTCCACTTT. Its translation: CASSPRRESGMTLHF. The chain couples TRBV6-2 or TRBV6-3 to TRBJ1-6; D is uncertain. The CDR3 is 15 amino acids. Between the trimmed V and J ends, which lost 6 bases and 14 bases, there was a span of 23 bases. The V gene's germline CDR1 is MNHEY and CDR2 SVGEGT.